This T cell receptor (beta chain) emerged from a study of early T cells in non-severe SARS-CoV-2 infection. TCRdb fed the 5' RACE reads into MiXCR, producing one record per CDR3 protein. The repertoire has approximately 89,000 distinct CDR3 sequences, more than 13% of them found once; the top ten carry 3%. The germline gives CDR1 KGHSH, CDR2 LQKENI. This CDR3 is built from 18 residues. Trimming took off 1 base at V and 0 bases at J, with 13 bases between the two ends. The table lists this clonotype with many counts. The receptor was isolated from an adult who was a healthcare worker with PCR-confirmed SARS-CoV-2 infection or an uninfected control (not recorded which). The sequencing sample was made of whole blood. The chain uses TRBV18 and TRBJ2-6, with no clear D. The CDR3 reads CASSPLTIELSGANVLTF. The CDR3 DNA sequence: TGTGCCAGCTCACCACTAACGATCGAACTCTCTGGGGCCAACGTCCTGACTTTC.